These 31 T cell receptor beta chains were all obtained from the same sample, sequenced in a study of T-cell memory formation after mild COVID-19. In TCRdb, the 5' RACE reads were re-called with MiXCR into one record per CDR3 protein. This table has roughly 130,000 distinct CDR3 sequences, 5% to 6.5% appearing once. Input material: PBMCs or a T cell subset sorted from them (not recorded which). The receptors shown here come from an adult woman who had mild COVID-19 (a few samples of this study predate the infection). Cell type and time point are not known.

The sample holds a few counts of this clonotype. The chain links TRBV7-6 to TRBJ2-7; a possible D gene is TRBD1 (6 bases). CDR1 is SGHVS, CDR2 FNYEAQ, per germline. Trimming shortened V by 5 bases and J by 2 bases, and 16 bases separated the two germline ends. This CDR3 is 15 amino acids long. Here the CDR3 reads CASSPIRGVTYEQYF. CDR3 coding DNA: TGTGCCAGCAGCCCAATCAGGGGAGTCACCTACGAGCAGTACTTC.

There are many counts of this clonotype. The rearrangement links TRBV6-2 or TRBV6-3 to TRBJ2-3, with 8 bases lining up with TRBD2. V lost 5 bases, J lost 2 bases, and 9 bases stayed unmatched. The germline gives CDR1 MNHEY, CDR2 SVGEGT. The CDR3 is 16 residues long. The CDR3 region is CASSDRTSLVTDTQYF. In DNA, the CDR3 is TGTGCCAGCAGTGATAGGACTAGCCTCGTCACAGATACGCAGTATTTT.

This clonotype came up a few times. The rearrangement joins TRBV7-3 to TRBJ1-1; D uncertain. Trimming took off 1 base at V and 6 bases at J, with 9 bases between the two ends. This CDR3 has 13 residues. Germline CDR1 and CDR2: SGHTA and FQGTGA. The CDR3 sequence: CASSLKASPEAFF. The CDR3, as DNA: TGTGCCAGCAGCTTAAAGGCAAGTCCTGAAGCTTTCTTT.

This clonotype was seen ten or more times. The gene calls are TRBV5-6 and TRBJ2-5, with 9 nucleotides matching TRBD2. From germline, CDR1 is SGHDT and CDR2 YYEEEE. The CDR3 sequence is 15 residues long. Germline trimming cut 5 bases from V and 3 bases from J; bases unmatched to any gene: 8. The CDR3 coding sequence is TGTGCCAGCAGTACCGTCCTAGCGGGGAAAGAGACCCAGTACTTC. This translates into CASSTVLAGKETQYF.

This clonotype was picked up many times. This chain uses TRBV30 with TRBJ2-5, with a tentative D call TRBD2 (6 bases). Germline CDR1 and CDR2: GTSNPN and SVGIG (reference sequence). This CDR3 has 13 amino acids. V was pared by 0 bases and J by 2 bases, with 7 bases between. In DNA form, the CDR3 reads TGTGCCTGGAGTGTAGGAGGGCAAGAGACCCAGTACTTC. It is translated as CAWSVGGQETQYF. The full variable domain, in which reference TRBV30 and TRBJ2-5 provide the parts outside the CDR3, is SQTIHQWPATLVQPVGSPLSLECTVEGTSNPNLYWYRQAAGRGLQLLFYSVGIGQISSEVPQNLSASRPQDRQFILSSKKLLLSDSGFYLCAWSVGGQETQYFGPGTRLLVL.

The CDR3 sequence is CASSKRGGRGTDTQYF. The CDR3 DNA is TGTGCCAGCAGTAAGCGGGGGGGCCGGGGCACAGATACGCAGTATTTT. The rearrangement links TRBV2 to TRBJ2-3; 10 nucleotides align to TRBD2. The CDR3 contains 16 residues. V trimming: 5 bases; J trimming: 1 base; junction bases outside the gene matches: 6. Germline CDR1 is SNHLY and CDR2 is FYNNEI.

This clonotype was seen ten or more times. The gene calls are TRBV20-1 and TRBJ2-3; 10 nucleotides align to TRBD2. The CDR3 loop spans 17 amino acids. Trimming at V came to 0 bases and at J to 6 bases, leaving 12 bases not matched to a gene. From germline, CDR1 is DFQATT and CDR2 SNEGSKA (reference sequence). The chain's CDR3 is CSARDHLRSGRADTQYF. The DNA of the CDR3 is TGCAGTGCTAGAGATCATCTCCGGAGCGGGAGGGCGGATACGCAGTATTTT.

The V and J genes are TRBV4-1 and TRBJ2-3, with 11 nucleotides matching TRBD1. V dropped 1 base and J dropped 4; count of bases not matched to a gene: 4. This CDR3 contains 16 residues. Germline V gene sequence: CDR1 MGHRA, CDR2 YSYEKL. CDR3 residues: CASSQGGTGGSDTQYF. CDR3 in DNA: TGCGCCAGCAGCCAAGGGGGGACAGGGGGGTCAGATACGCAGTATTTT.

This chain joins TRBV2 and TRBJ2-7; TRBD1 agrees at 7 bases. CDR3 size: 14 residues. The V gene's germline CDR1 is SNHLY and CDR2 FYNNEI. Trimming took 5 bases from V and 2 from J; bases not matched to a gene: 6. In DNA, the CDR3 is TGTGCCAGCAGTTCGACAGGGATAACCTACGAGCAGTACTTC. Translated: CASSSTGITYEQYF.

The chain recombines TRBV18 with TRBJ1-5; D may be TRBD1 (6 bases). V lost 1 base and J 4 bases, leaving 8 bases between the germline ends. The germline CDR1 and CDR2 sequences are KGHSH and LQKENI. The CDR3 spans 14 residues. The CDR3 spells CASSPRGQNQPQHF. The CDR3, as DNA: TGTGCCAGCTCACCACGGGGGCAGAATCAGCCCCAGCATTTT.

This clonotype was detected ten times or more. This rearrangement joins TRBV5-6 to TRBJ2-5, with TRBD2 as a possible D gene (6 bases). The V gene lost 4 bases and the J gene lost 6 bases, with 16 bases spanning the gap. Per the germline V gene, CDR1 is SGHDT and CDR2 is YYEEEE. CDR3 size: 14 residues. In DNA, the CDR3 is TGTGCCAGCAGCCCTGCCGGGAGCACCCAGACCCAGTACTTC. Amino acids: CASSPAGSTQTQYF.

This clonotype appeared many times. This chain links TRBV20-1 with TRBJ2-4, with 7 nucleotides matching TRBD2. CDR1 and CDR2 from the germline V gene are DFQATT and SNEGSKA (reference sequence). V dropped 0 bases and J dropped 2; count of bases not matched to a gene: 7. The CDR3 runs 16 residues. The CDR3 is CSARDGRGWTKNIQYF. The CDR3 DNA is TGCAGTGCTAGAGATGGGCGGGGGTGGACCAAAAACATTCAGTACTTC.

This clonotype was picked up many times. The chain employs TRBV29-1 and TRBJ1-1, with D uncertain. The V and J ends lost 7 bases and 5 bases respectively, with 11 bases between them. Per the germline V gene, CDR1 is SQVTM and CDR2 is ANQGSEA. The length of the CDR3 is 11 residues. The CDR3 region is CSGGWETEAFF. DNA for the CDR3: TGCAGCGGTGGCTGGGAAACTGAAGCTTTCTTT.

This clonotype appeared a few times. The V and J genes are TRBV12-5 and TRBJ2-1; D perhaps matches TRBD2 (6 bases). The CDR3 has 16 residues. Germline V lookup: CDR1 LGHNT, CDR2 FRNRAP. V lost 0 bases and J lost 8, with 17 bases in between. The CDR3, as DNA: TGTGCTAGTGGTTTGGTAAATTACGGTTGGGGGGATGAGCAGTTCTTC. Amino acid sequence: CASGLVNYGWGDEQFF. The full variable domain, completed using reference TRBV12-5 and TRBJ2-1, is DARVTQTPRHKVTEMGQEVTMRCQPILGHNTVFWYRQTMMQGLELLAYFRNRAPLDDSGMPKDRFSAEMPDATLATLKIQPSEPRDSAVYFCASGLVNYGWGDEQFFGPGTRLTVL.

The chain recombines TRBV9 with TRBJ1-1; possible D gene TRBD1, 6 bases. Per the germline V gene, CDR1 is SGDLS and CDR2 is YYNGEE. The CDR3 is 15 amino acids. Trimming pared 0 bases from V and 4 bases from J, leaving 13 bases between. In DNA, the CDR3 is TGTGCCAGCAGCGTAGGGGGGCAGGGAGGCACTGAAGCTTTCTTT. Its translation: CASSVGGQGGTEAFF.

At least ten counts were recorded for this clonotype. The chain links TRBV5-1 to TRBJ1-1; D is perhaps TRBD1 (5 bases). The V end was cut by 4 bases, the J end by 0 bases, with 13 bases between. The CDR3 length is 15 residues. CDR1 and CDR2 from the germline V gene are SGHRS and YFSETQ. CDR3 nucleotides: TGCGCCAGCAGCCGCGGGGCGAGGATGAACACTGAAGCTTTCTTT. It specifies CASSRGARMNTEAFF.

In its sample, this clonotype was seen a few times. The rearrangement uses TRBV12-3 or TRBV12-4 and TRBJ2-7; D is ambiguous. V shed 1 base and J shed 6 bases, with 10 bases lying between them. The CDR3 is 13 amino acids. CDR3 nucleotides: TGTGCCAGCAGTTTAGGGGCAGTTCGCGAGCAGTACTTC. Translated: CASSLGAVREQYF.

This clonotype was counted between two and nine times. V is TRBV5-4 and J is TRBJ2-1; 8 bases are a match to TRBD1. Per the germline V gene, CDR1 is SGHNT and CDR2 is YYREEE (reference sequence). CDR3 size: 14 residues. Germline trimming cut 1 base from V and 8 bases from J; bases unmatched to any gene: 5. The CDR3 region is CASSLPGQGHEQFF. The CDR3 nucleotides are TGTGCCAGCAGCTTGCCCGGACAGGGCCATGAGCAGTTCTTC.

This clonotype was detected ten times or more. The chain joins TRBV4-3 to TRBJ2-7, with D possibly being TRBD1 or TRBD2 (5 bases each). This CDR3 is 16 amino acids long. CDR1 LGHNA and CDR2 YSLEER come from the germline V gene. Trimming took 0 bases from V and 0 from J, leaving 12 bases between them. CDR3 sequence (DNA): TGCGCCAGCAGCCAAGATTGGGGGACGGACTCCTACGAGCAGTACTTC. It codes for CASSQDWGTDSYEQYF.

The table lists this clonotype with many counts. The J gene is TRBJ2-5, the V gene TRBV12-3 or TRBV12-4; 7 bases are shared with TRBD1. The junction had 7 bases not matched to a gene; V was cut back by 5 bases and J by 4 bases. The length of the CDR3 is 14 residues. Here the CDR3 reads CASSLSDRVETQYF. As DNA, the CDR3 is TGTGCCAGCAGTCTGAGCGACAGGGTAGAGACCCAGTACTTC.

This clonotype has only a few counts. The V and J genes are TRBV5-1 and TRBJ2-2; possibly TRBD2 for D (6 bases). Germline assignment: CDR1 SGHRS and CDR2 YFSETQ. CDR3 length: 15 amino acids. Trimming shortened V by 4 bases and J by 0 bases, and 10 bases separated the two germline ends. The DNA for the CDR3 is TGCGCCAGCAGCAACCGACTAGCGAACACCGGGGAGCTGTTTTTT. It yields the protein CASSNRLANTGELFF.

Ten or more counts support this clonotype. The genes are TRBV20-1 and TRBJ2-1; TRBD2 agrees at 8 bases. This CDR3 is built from 16 residues. CDR1 is DFQATT, CDR2 SNEGSKA, per germline (reference sequence). The V and J ends lost 0 bases and 3 bases, in that order; junction bases with no gene match: 7. The CDR3 loop reads CSARDSSGGVYNEQFF. CDR3 DNA sequence: TGCAGTGCTAGAGATTCGAGCGGGGGCGTCTACAATGAGCAGTTCTTC.

There are many counts of this clonotype. J is TRBJ2-5 and V is TRBV7-9; 9 nucleotides line up with TRBD2. This CDR3 region has 15 residues. Germline lookup yields CDR1 SEHNR and CDR2 FQNEAQ (reference sequence). Trimming removed 5 bases from V and 4 bases from J; junction bases left unmatched: 8. The CDR3 loop reads CASSLDSSGVETQYF. For the CDR3, the DNA is TGTGCCAGCAGCCTAGACTCTAGCGGGGTAGAGACCCAGTACTTC.

The chain uses TRBV5-6 and TRBJ2-7, with D perhaps being TRBD1 or TRBD2 (7 bases each). Trimming stripped 4 bases from V and 4 bases from J, with 24 bases between. CDR3 size: 17 residues. The germline V gene encodes CDR1 SGHDT and CDR2 YYEEEE. Here the CDR3 DNA reads TGTGCCAGCAGCCCCTTTGGGGAGGGGGCGAATTCATACGAGCAGTACTTC. This gives the protein CASSPFGEGANSYEQYF.

This clonotype was seen ten or more times. The rearrangement uses TRBV4-1 and TRBJ1-4, with 9 bases matching TRBD1. Germline V CDR1 and CDR2: MGHRA, YSYEKL. The junction had 10 bases not matched to a gene; V was cut back by 6 bases and J by 8 bases. The CDR3 has 15 residues. This CDR3 reads CASRVQGAPGEKLFF. DNA of the CDR3: TGCGCCAGCAGGGTACAGGGGGCCCCGGGGGAAAAACTGTTTTTT.

This clonotype was seen more than once but under ten times. The J gene is TRBJ2-3, the V gene TRBV5-1; 7 bases agree with TRBD2. This CDR3 region has 15 residues. The V and J ends lost 2 bases and 3 bases, in that order; junction bases with no gene match: 6. CDR1 is SGHRS and CDR2 is YFSETQ in the germline V gene. The CDR3: CASSLGRVNTDTQYF. CDR3 bases: TGCGCCAGCAGCTTAGGGAGGGTCAATACAGATACGCAGTATTTT.

The chain is built from TRBV2 and TRBJ1-1; a weak D match, TRBD1 (5 bases). Between the trimmed V and J ends, which lost 2 bases and 12 bases, there was a span of 19 bases. Germline CDR1 SNHLY, CDR2 FYNNEI. The CDR3 loop spans 14 amino acids. The chain's CDR3 is CASSEQGSTISTFF. Written as DNA, the CDR3 is TGTGCCAGCAGTGAACAGGGCAGTACCATTTCAACTTTCTTT.

This clonotype has a handful of counts. The rearrangement links TRBV6-2 or TRBV6-3 to TRBJ1-1, with no clear D. The ends were cut back, 0 bases at V and 7 bases at J, with 12 bases in the middle. The CDR3 extends over 14 amino acids. Per germline, CDR1 MNHEY and CDR2 SVGEGT. The CDR3 reads CASSYSQRWIEAFF. As DNA, the CDR3 is TGTGCCAGCAGTTACTCACAACGATGGATTGAAGCTTTCTTT.

There are a few counts of this clonotype. V is TRBV7-9 and J is TRBJ2-1; 9 nucleotides line up with TRBD2. Germline CDR1 reads SEHNR; CDR2 reads FQNEAQ (reference sequence). The CDR3 totals 15 residues. Trimming took 2 bases from V and 8 from J; bases not matched to a gene: 7. This CDR3 is CASSLLGGRAYEQFF. The CDR3 DNA sequence: TGTGCCAGCAGCTTATTGGGCGGGAGGGCCTATGAGCAGTTCTTC.

The chain employs TRBV5-6 and TRBJ2-5; D uncertain. CDR1 is SGHDT, CDR2 YYEEEE, per germline. V lost 7 bases, J lost 5 bases, and 12 bases lay in between. The CDR3 has 12 amino acids. The CDR3 nucleotides are TGTGCCAGCGCCTACAGACTGGAGACCCAGTACTTC. Its protein is CASAYRLETQYF. The whole variable domain, filled in from reference TRBV5-6 and TRBJ2-5, reads DAGVTQSPTHLIKTRGQQVTLRCSPKSGHDTVSWYQQALGQGPQFIFQYYEEEERQRGNFPDRFSGHQFPNYSSELNVNALLLGDSALYLCASAYRLETQYFGPGTRLLVL.

This clonotype turned up a few times. The chain uses TRBV9 and TRBJ2-3; 8 positions agree with TRBD1. This CDR3 spans 16 amino acids. Germline assignment: CDR1 SGDLS and CDR2 YYNGEE. Trimming removed 4 bases from V and 6 bases from J; junction bases left unmatched: 13. This CDR3 reads CASSPQDRALGDTQYF. For the CDR3, the DNA is TGTGCCAGCAGCCCCCAGGACAGGGCCCTTGGGGATACGCAGTATTTT.